The 26 T cell receptor beta chains below were found in one sample sequenced in a study of blood T cell repertoires in COVID-19. Assay: immunoSEQ multiplex PCR; the TCRdb copy retains only in-frame clones and omits some. The sample yields 45,000 to 55,000 clones, around 90% seen once. Sequencing was done on a sample of peripheral blood. The receptors stem from a man aged 50 to 60 with active COVID-19.

J is TRBJ2-5 and V is TRBV30; D may be TRBD1 (5 bases). The CDR3 spans 13 residues. Per germline, CDR1 GTSNPN and CDR2 SVGIG (reference sequence). Trimming removed 1 base from V and 2 bases from J, with 8 bases in between. In DNA, the CDR3 is TGTGCCTGGAGTGGACAGATTCAAGAGACCCAGTACTTC. Its protein is CAWSGQIQETQYF. The full variable domain, in which reference TRBV30 and TRBJ2-5 provide the parts outside the CDR3, is SQTIHQWPATLVQPVGSPLSLECTVEGTSNPNLYWYRQAAGRGLQLLFYSVGIGQISSEVPQNLSASRPQDRQFILSSKKLLLSDSGFYLCAWSGQIQETQYFGPGTRLLVL.

The J gene is TRBJ1-1, the V gene TRBV19, with D possibly being TRBD1 (6 bases). With 7 bases removed from V and 3 bases from J, the gap between germline ends came to 21 bases. CDR3 length: 16 amino acids. CDR1 and CDR2 from the germline V gene are LNHDA and SQIVND (reference sequence). The chain's CDR3 is CASTPRGGPPDTEAFF. The DNA of the CDR3 is TGTGCCAGTACCCCAAGAGGGGGACCCCCGGACACTGAAGCTTTCTTT. Full variable domain (remainder filled in from reference TRBV19 and TRBJ1-1): DGGITQSPKYLFRKEGQNVTLSCEQNLNHDAMYWYRQDPGQGLRLIYYSQIVNDFQKGDIAEGYSVSREKKESFPLTVTSAQKNPTAFYLCASTPRGGPPDTEAFFGQGTRLTVV.

This clone showed up just once. This rearrangement joins TRBV28 to TRBJ1-4; 10 nucleotides agree with TRBD1. Trimming took 4 bases from V and 5 from J; bases not matched to a gene: 1. Germline values: CDR1 MDHEN, CDR2 SYDVKM. CDR3 length: 14 residues. CDR3 coding DNA: TGTGCCAGCAGTTCGGACAGGGGGAATGAAAAACTGTTTTTT. It is translated as CASSSDRGNEKLFF.

This chain uses TRBV19 with TRBJ1-2; 8 bases are shared with TRBD1. CDR3 length: 14 amino acids. Per the germline V gene, CDR1 is LNHDA and CDR2 is SQIVND (reference sequence). The V and J ends lost 3 bases and 4 bases, in that order; junction bases with no gene match: 4. CDR3: CASSMGTGLYGYTF. In nucleotides, the CDR3 is TGTGCCAGTAGTATGGGGACAGGACTCTATGGCTACACCTTC.

The chain recombines TRBV19 with TRBJ2-3; unclear D gene. Looked up from germline, CDR1 is LNHDA and CDR2 is SQIVND (reference sequence). This CDR3 is 15 amino acids long. The V end lost 6 bases, the J end lost 4 bases, and 17 bases lay between the germline ends. The chain's CDR3 is CASRLNPTEADTQYF. CDR3 DNA: TGTGCCAGTAGACTAAACCCGACTGAGGCAGATACGCAGTATTTT.

The rearrangement joins TRBV6-5 to TRBJ2-7; 8 nucleotides match TRBD2. V was pared by 6 bases and J by 3 bases, with 10 bases of the junction left unmatched. This CDR3 is built from 15 residues. CDR1 is MNHEY and CDR2 is SVGAGI in the germline V gene. CDR3 in DNA: TGTGCCAGCAGGACAGAGGTAGCGGGAATCTACGAGCAGTACTTC. Amino acid sequence: CASRTEVAGIYEQYF.

The chain combines TRBV19 with TRBJ1-4, with a possible D match to TRBD1 (5 bases). The CDR3 extends over 16 amino acids. V was cut by 3 bases and J by 3 bases, with 14 bases left in between. In germline, CDR1 is LNHDA, CDR2 SQIVND (reference sequence). CDR3 nucleotides: TGTGCCAGTAGTATGGTCGGGGGAATTGCTAATGAAAAACTGTTTTTT. Amino acid sequence: CASSMVGGIANEKLFF.

The V call is TRBV15, the J call TRBJ2-1, with a tentative D call TRBD2 (5 bases). The CDR3 loop spans 15 amino acids. The V gene's germline CDR1 is LNHNV and CDR2 YYDKDF (reference sequence). Trimming removed 4 bases at V and 1 base at J, with 11 bases between. The CDR3, as DNA: TGTGCCACCAGCATGCGAGCGGTTTCCTACAATGAGCAGTTCTTC. This encodes CATSMRAVSYNEQFF.

In its sample, this clone was seen a few times. The chain couples TRBV28 to TRBJ2-7; 11 nucleotides align to TRBD1. This CDR3 is built from 15 residues. Trimming at V came to 3 bases and at J to 4 bases, leaving 5 bases not matched to a gene. CDR1 is MDHEN, CDR2 SYDVKM, per germline. This chain's CDR3 is CASSFIGTGGYEQYF. DNA for the CDR3: TGTGCCAGCAGTTTTATTGGGACAGGGGGGTACGAGCAGTACTTC.

The CDR3, as DNA: TGTGCCAGCAGCAAAGTGGAGGCCTTTTGGCCGTTGGGGTATGGCTACACCTTC. Translated: CASSKVEAFWPLGYGYTF. This chain joins TRBV21-1 and TRBJ1-2. TRBV21-1 is listed as a pseudogene. The CDR3 has 18 amino acids.

The chain links TRBV10-2 to TRBJ1-3; maybe TRBD1 (6 bases). The germline gives CDR1 WSHSY, CDR2 SAAADI. Deletions cut 6 bases from V and 0 bases from J, with 12 bases between. The CDR3 is 15 residues long. The CDR3 is CASRRGGGSGNTIYF. CDR3 nucleotide sequence: TGCGCCAGCAGGAGAGGGGGGGGCTCTGGAAACACCATATATTTT.

This chain joins TRBV30 and TRBJ2-3; 9 bases agree with TRBD2. Losses at the gene ends were 2 bases for V and 2 bases for J; bases not matched to a gene: 5. The CDR3 runs to 15 residues. Germline CDR1 reads GTSNPN; CDR2 reads SVGIG (reference sequence). The CDR3 bases are TGTGCCTGGAGTAAGGCGGGAGGGAACACAGATACGCAGTATTTT. Translated, it gives CAWSKAGGNTDTQYF.

The rearrangement joins TRBV11-2 to TRBJ2-5; 7 positions agree with TRBD1. Germline V gene data show CDR1 as SGHAT and CDR2 as FQNNGV. V was clipped by 5 bases and J by 1 base; unmatched bases: 4. CDR3 length: 14 amino acids. CDR3 nucleotide sequence: TGTGCCAGCAGCAGGGGACAGCTCCAAGAGACCCAGTACTTC. Translation: CASSRGQLQETQYF.

The V gene is TRBV18, the J gene TRBJ1-3; 10 bases are a match to TRBD1. The CDR3 totals 16 residues. V was pared by 3 bases and J by 3 bases, with 5 bases of the junction left unmatched. Germline V lookup: CDR1 KGHSH, CDR2 LQKENI. CDR3 amino acids: CASSPTGQGYGNTIYF. The DNA of the CDR3 is TGTGCCAGCTCACCGACGGGACAGGGGTATGGAAACACCATATATTTT.

This rearrangement joins TRBV7-3 to TRBJ2-7; 9 positions agree with TRBD1. This CDR3 is 15 amino acids long. The germline V gene has CDR1 SGHTA and CDR2 FQGTGA. V was clipped by 5 bases and J by 4 bases; unmatched bases: 9. CDR3 residues: CASSTTGGPPYEQYF. CDR3 DNA sequence: TGTGCCAGCAGCACAACAGGGGGCCCCCCTTACGAGCAGTACTTC. Together with reference TRBV7-3 and TRBJ2-7, the CDR3 gives the full variable domain: GAGVSQTPSNKVTEKGKYVELRCDPISGHTALYWYRQSLGQGPEFLIYFQGTGAADDSGLPNDRFFAVRPEGSVSTLKIQRTERGDSAVYLCASSTTGGPPYEQYFGPGTRLTVT.

The rearrangement links TRBV29-1 to TRBJ1-1; D gene ambiguous. In germline, CDR1 is SQVTM, CDR2 ANQGSEA. The CDR3 has 13 amino acids. Trimming took off 4 bases at V and 2 bases at J, with 11 bases between the two ends. The CDR3 spells CSVAWSTNTEAFF. CDR3 nucleotides: TGCAGCGTTGCTTGGAGCACAAACACTGAAGCTTTCTTT.

This clone has just one count. For the CDR3, the DNA is TGTGCCAGCAGCTTAGGAACAGGTTTTGGCCCCTACGAGCAGTACTTC. Its protein product is CASSLGTGFGPYEQYF. This sequence joins TRBV7-9 and TRBJ2-7, with D possibly being TRBD1 (5 bases). V was pared by 1 base and J by 2 bases, with 15 bases between. Germline CDR1 and CDR2: SEHNR and FQNEAQ (reference sequence). The CDR3 covers 16 residues.

CDR3 residues: CASSTTGYTEAFF. CDR3 nucleotides: TGTGCCAGCTCAACTACAGGGTACACTGAAGCTTTCTTT. V is TRBV18 and J is TRBJ1-1; TRBD1 is a possible D gene (6 bases). CDR1 is KGHSH and CDR2 is LQKENI in the germline V gene. The V end was cut by 5 bases, the J end by 3 bases, with 10 bases between. This CDR3 is built from 13 residues.

In nucleotides, the CDR3 is TGTGCCAGTGCTACAGGGTCGGGCAATCAGCCCCAGCATTTT. Translation: CASATGSGNQPQHF. The chain links TRBV7-9 to TRBJ1-5, with a tentative D call TRBD1 (6 bases). V lost 9 bases, J lost 2 bases, and 14 bases lay in between. CDR3 length equals 14 residues. Germline CDR1 SEHNR, CDR2 FQNEAQ (reference sequence).

The chain recombines TRBV10-1 with TRBJ2-2; perhaps TRBD2 as D (5 bases). Per the germline V gene, CDR1 is WNHNN and CDR2 is SYGVQD (reference sequence). This CDR3 comprises 19 residues. V gave up 3 bases and J gave up 0 bases, with 20 bases separating them. The CDR3 region has the DNA TGCGCCAGCAGTGAAAAATATCGGGGTGACAAATCGAACACCGGGGAGCTGTTTTTT. This gives the protein CASSEKYRGDKSNTGELFF.

The chain uses TRBV2 and TRBJ1-5; TRBD1 is a possible D gene (5 bases). The CDR3 totals 14 residues. Per germline, CDR1 SNHLY and CDR2 FYNNEI. The germline V and J ends were trimmed by 7 bases and 5 bases, with 15 bases remaining between them. CDR3 loop: CASTEGAGYQPQHF. The CDR3 nucleotides read TGTGCCAGCACCGAAGGGGCAGGGTATCAGCCCCAGCATTTT.

The V gene is TRBV3-1 (or the pseudogene TRBV3-2), the J gene TRBJ2-2; 8 bases map to TRBD2. Germline trimming cut 4 bases from V and 5 bases from J; bases unmatched to any gene: 9. CDR1 and CDR2 from the germline V gene are LGHDT and YNNKEL (reference sequence). The CDR3 is 16 residues long. The CDR3 DNA reads as TGTGCCAGCAGCCGCCATGAGCAGCGGGGGACCGGGGAGCTGTTTTTT. Its protein is CASSRHEQRGTGELFF.

This clone was seen a single time. V and J are TRBV7-9 and TRBJ1-2; D is unresolved. Deletions cut 1 base from V and 1 base from J, with 7 bases between. Germline loops: CDR1 SEHNR, CDR2 FQNEAQ (reference sequence). This CDR3 has 14 amino acids. The CDR3: CASSLDPVNYGYTF. In DNA form, the CDR3 reads TGTGCCAGCAGCTTAGATCCAGTTAACTATGGCTACACCTTC.

V usage is TRBV10-1 and J usage is TRBJ2-1; 8 nucleotides agree with TRBD2. The length of the CDR3 is 19 residues. With 0 bases clipped from V and 2 bases from J, the junction kept 12 bases outside the gene matches. CDR1 WNHNN and CDR2 SYGVQD come from the germline V gene (reference sequence). In nucleotides, the CDR3 is TGCGCCAGCAGTGAGTCTCCTAACCCCCGAGCGGGAGCCTACAATGAGCAGTTCTTC. Protein sequence: CASSESPNPRAGAYNEQFF.

The J gene is TRBJ2-7, the V gene TRBV28, with a tentative D call TRBD2 (6 bases). V was pared by 6 bases and J by 5 bases, with 20 bases between. The CDR3 loop spans 15 amino acids. Per the germline V gene, CDR1 is MDHEN and CDR2 is SYDVKM. The chain's CDR3 is CASSTRSRGGNEQYF. CDR3 nucleotides: TGTGCCAGCAGCACCCGTTCGAGGGGAGGTAACGAGCAGTACTTC. Filled out from reference TRBV28 and TRBJ2-7, the complete variable domain reads DVKVTQSSRYLVKRTGEKVFLECVQDMDHENMFWYRQDPGLGLRLIYFSYDVKMKEKGDIPEGYSVSREKKERFSLILESASTNQTSMYLCASSTRSRGGNEQYFGPGTRLTVT.

The chain uses TRBV7-3 and TRBJ2-1; no definite D call. Germline V CDR1 and CDR2: SGHTA, FQGTGA. This CDR3 is built from 14 residues. The V end lost 5 bases, the J end lost 7 bases, and 15 bases lay between the germline ends. The CDR3 reads CASSAQMVPNEQFF. The CDR3 nucleotides read TGTGCCAGCAGCGCCCAGATGGTCCCGAATGAGCAGTTCTTC.